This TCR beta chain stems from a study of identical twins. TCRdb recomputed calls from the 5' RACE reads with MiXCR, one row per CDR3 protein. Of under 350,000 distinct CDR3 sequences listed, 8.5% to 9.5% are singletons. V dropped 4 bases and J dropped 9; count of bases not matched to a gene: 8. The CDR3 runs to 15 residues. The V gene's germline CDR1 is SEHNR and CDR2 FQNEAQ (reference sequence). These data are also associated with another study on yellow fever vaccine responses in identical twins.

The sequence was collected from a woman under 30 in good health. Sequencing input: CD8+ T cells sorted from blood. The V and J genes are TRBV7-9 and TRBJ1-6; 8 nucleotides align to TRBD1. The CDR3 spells CASSSRTGSSSPLHF. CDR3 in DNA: TGTGCCAGCAGCTCACGGACAGGGAGTTCTTCACCCCTCCACTTT.